The 21 T cell receptor beta chains below were found in one sample sequenced in a study of control samples from healthy donors and cancer patients. Produced via immunoSEQ multiplex PCR; TCRdb's table is partial and in-frame only. The profile covers 65,000 to 70,000 clones, with 75% to 90% appearing a single time and about 3% taken by the ten largest. The sequenced sample was PBMCs. The receptors derive from a woman in her forties or fifties with lung cancer.

The V gene is TRBV6-2 or TRBV6-3, the J gene TRBJ1-1, with a possible D match to TRBD1 (5 bases). The CDR3 length is 15 residues. Trimming left V 4 bases short and J 0 bases short, with 12 bases between. Germline V gene sequence: CDR1 MNHEY, CDR2 SVGEGT. The CDR3 DNA reads as TGTGCCAGCAGTTCGGGACTGGGTGTGAACACTGAAGCTTTCTTT. Its translation is CASSSGLGVNTEAFF.

V gene TRBV4-1 combines with J gene TRBJ1-1, with D maybe TRBD1 (5 bases). The germline gives CDR1 MGHRA, CDR2 YSYEKL. CDR3 size: 15 residues. The V gene lost 0 bases and the J gene lost 5 bases, with 13 bases spanning the gap. CDR3 sequence: CASSQEGAVRTEAFF. The CDR3 coding sequence is TGCGCCAGCAGCCAAGAAGGGGCGGTCAGGACTGAAGCTTTCTTT.

V usage is TRBV18 and J usage is TRBJ2-2; D is unresolved. CDR3 length: 12 residues. From germline, CDR1 is KGHSH and CDR2 LQKENI. The V end was cut by 5 bases, the J end by 5 bases, with 6 bases between. The CDR3 coding sequence is TGTGCCAGCTCAAGGTTAACCGGGGAGCTGTTTTTT. Translation gives CASSRLTGELFF.

The CDR3 DNA is TGTGCCAGCTCACCATCAAGAATAGGACAGGATTCACCCCTCCACTTT. Its translation: CASSPSRIGQDSPLHF. The chain is built from TRBV18 and TRBJ1-6; 7 bases are a match to TRBD1. The ends lost 2 bases at V and 8 bases at J; junction bases unmatched: 9. The CDR3 totals 16 residues. Per germline, CDR1 KGHSH and CDR2 LQKENI.

The V gene is TRBV6-5, the J gene TRBJ1-1; no reliable D call. V was cut by 0 bases and J by 12 bases, with 5 bases left in between. The germline V gene has CDR1 MNHEY and CDR2 SVGAGI. This CDR3 has 10 residues. CDR3: CASSYSMSFF. CDR3 coding DNA: TGTGCCAGCAGTTACTCCATGTCTTTCTTT.

The chain is built from TRBV4-3 and TRBJ1-1, with D possibly matching TRBD1 (5 bases). V lost 1 base and J lost 0, with 24 bases in between. This CDR3 has 20 residues. Germline V gene sequence: CDR1 LGHNA, CDR2 YSLEER. The CDR3 sequence: CASSQALLDSGGLLNTEAFF. The CDR3 DNA is TGCGCCAGCAGCCAAGCACTTTTGGATTCCGGGGGTTTGCTGAACACTGAAGCTTTCTTT.

The chain employs TRBV28 and TRBJ1-1; D not certain. Trimming removed 2 bases from V and 1 base from J, with 2 bases in between. The CDR3 totals 12 residues. Germline V gene lookup returns CDR1 MDHEN and CDR2 SYDVKM. CDR3 in amino acids: CASSLRNTEAFF. The CDR3 region has the DNA TGTGCCAGCAGTTTAAGGAACACTGAAGCTTTCTTT.

This clone occurred once. This chain uses TRBV5-6 with TRBJ2-5, with TRBD1 matching over 7 bases. CDR1 and CDR2 (germline): SGHDT, YYEEEE. V dropped 3 bases and J dropped 7; count of bases not matched to a gene: 0. The CDR3 runs 11 residues. CDR3 in DNA: TGTGCCAGCAGCTCAGGGGGGACCCAGTACTTC. Amino acids: CASSSGGTQYF. The full variable domain, in which reference TRBV5-6 and TRBJ2-5 provide the parts outside the CDR3, is DAGVTQSPTHLIKTRGQQVTLRCSPKSGHDTVSWYQQALGQGPQFIFQYYEEEERQRGNFPDRFSGHQFPNYSSELNVNALLLGDSALYLCASSSGGTQYFGPGTRLLVL.

The chain couples TRBV10-3 to TRBJ2-7; D is uncertain. CDR1 is ENHRY and CDR2 is SYGVKD in the germline V gene. This CDR3 spans 14 amino acids. V gave up 8 bases and J gave up 3 bases, with 17 bases separating them. CDR3 region: CAIRVTSDVYEQYF. CDR3 coding DNA: TGTGCCATCCGAGTCACCTCTGATGTCTACGAGCAGTACTTC.

The CDR3 here is CASSSPGHSYNEQFF. The CDR3 DNA reads as TGTGCCAGCAGTTCCCCGGGACATTCCTACAATGAGCAGTTCTTC. This chain uses TRBV7-3 with TRBJ2-1; maybe TRBD1 (6 bases). CDR1 and CDR2 (germline): SGHTA, FQGTGA. This CDR3 has 15 residues. The V and J ends lost 6 bases and 1 base respectively, with 13 bases between them.

In DNA, the CDR3 is TGTGCCAGTTCTCCGTTCCGGGTCCCCTTGGGATGGGAGCAGTACTTC. This encodes CASSPFRVPLGWEQYF. V and J are TRBV27 and TRBJ2-7, with D hard to call. CDR3 size: 16 residues. V lost 9 bases and J lost 7, with 28 bases in between. CDR1 is MNHEY and CDR2 is SMNVEV in the germline V gene (reference sequence).

The chain couples TRBV11-2 to TRBJ2-3, with TRBD2 matching 9 bases. CDR1 is SGHAT, CDR2 FQNNGV, per germline. The CDR3 has 18 amino acids. J lost 2 bases, V lost 2 bases, and 11 bases had no gene match. CDR3 in amino acids: CASSLRRGGNSNTDTQYF. The CDR3 bases are TGTGCCAGCAGCTTAAGGCGGGGGGGGAACAGCAACACAGATACGCAGTATTTT. The entire variable domain, with the rest obtained from reference TRBV11-2 and TRBJ2-3, is as follows: EAGVAQSPRYKIIEKRQSVAFWCNPISGHATLYWYQQILGQGPKLLIQFQNNGVVDDSQLPKDRFSAERLKGVDSTLKIQPAKLEDSAVYLCASSLRRGGNSNTDTQYFGPGTRLTVL.

Turning to this clone: The sample carries other DNA sequences with the same CDR3. The CDR3 bases are TGTGCCAGCAGCTTAGGAGACGGTAACAATGAGCAGTTCTTC. Residues: CASSLGDGNNEQFF. The V call is TRBV7-2, the J call TRBJ2-1; D not resolved. V shed 1 base and J shed 5 bases, with 9 bases lying between them. Germline values: CDR1 SGHTA, CDR2 FQGNSA. This CDR3 spans 14 amino acids.

The chain uses TRBV4-1 and TRBJ2-7, with 12 nucleotides matching TRBD2. From germline, CDR1 is MGHRA and CDR2 YSYEKL. The CDR3 has 15 residues. V lost 4 bases and J lost 3; bases outside the gene matches: 4. CDR3 bases: TGCGCCAGCAGCCTCACTAGCGGGGGGAACTACGAGCAGTACTTC. This translates into CASSLTSGGNYEQYF.

The genes are TRBV10-3 and TRBJ1-5, with 8 bases identical to TRBD1. This CDR3 has 14 residues. With V trimmed by 8 bases and J by 5 bases, 8 bases remained unmatched. CDR1 is ENHRY and CDR2 is SYGVKD in the germline V gene. The CDR3 reads CAISLGQVDQPQHF. The CDR3 DNA sequence: TGTGCCATCTCCCTGGGACAGGTGGATCAGCCCCAGCATTTT.

The chain is built from TRBV4-1 and TRBJ1-3; D is undetermined. The CDR3 length is 15 residues. The V gene lost 0 bases and the J gene lost 2 bases, with 8 bases spanning the gap. Germline V gives CDR1 MGHRA, CDR2 YSYEKL. The CDR3 protein is CASSQEGGAGNTIYF. The CDR3, as DNA: TGCGCCAGCAGCCAAGAAGGTGGGGCTGGAAACACCATATATTTT.

The chain combines TRBV27 with TRBJ1-1; tentatively, D is TRBD1 (5 bases). The V gene's germline CDR1 is MNHEY and CDR2 SMNVEV (reference sequence). The V end lost 6 bases, the J end lost 1 base, and 12 bases lay between the germline ends. The CDR3 runs to 14 residues. In DNA, the CDR3 is TGTGCCAGCAGCGAACTACAGGAGAACACTGAAGCTTTCTTT. This sequence encodes CASSELQENTEAFF.

The CDR3 sequence is CSVGAGGGTEAFF. For the CDR3, the DNA is TGCAGCGTGGGGGCGGGCGGGGGAACTGAAGCTTTCTTT. The chain is built from TRBV29-1 and TRBJ1-1; D perhaps matches TRBD1 (6 bases). Deletions cut 6 bases from V and 5 bases from J, with 16 bases between. Germline loops: CDR1 SQVTM, CDR2 ANQGSEA. CDR3 length: 13 residues.

This clone has more than one count but fewer than ten. This chain connects TRBV19 to TRBJ1-1; unclear D gene. The CDR3 runs 14 residues. V was clipped by 3 bases and J by 4 bases, with 12 bases between them. CDR1 is LNHDA and CDR2 is SQIVND in the germline V gene (reference sequence). CDR3 nucleotides: TGTGCCAGTAGTATGGCCACCGTGGGCACTGAAGCTTTCTTT. Amino acids: CASSMATVGTEAFF.

This clone has only one observation. This chain joins TRBV14 and TRBJ2-2, with D unclear. There are 16 residues in the CDR3. V was pared by 1 base and J by 2 bases, with 11 bases between. Germline values: CDR1 SGHDN, CDR2 FVKESK. CDR3 DNA: TGTGCCAGCAGCCAAGTAGCAGGATCCAACACCGGGGAGCTGTTTTTT. This encodes CASSQVAGSNTGELFF.

The rearrangement uses TRBV6-2 or TRBV6-3 and TRBJ1-1; 9 bases align to TRBD1. Germline-derived CDR1 and CDR2 are MNHEY and SVGEGT. The trim removed 5 bases at V and 4 bases at J, leaving 8 bases unmatched. The CDR3 covers 15 residues. CDR3 coding DNA: TGTGCCAGCAGTCCACCACCGACAGGGGGCACTGAAGCTTTCTTT. This gives the protein CASSPPPTGGTEAFF.